These T cell receptor beta chains were read from a single sample in a study of T cells in Graves' hyperthyroidism and ophthalmopathy. Via MiXCR, TCRdb re-called the multiplex PCR reads, giving one row per CDR3 protein. The data show about 690,000 distinct CDR3 sequences, 17% seen once. The sequenced material came from blood. These receptor sequences come from a middle-aged man with Graves' hyperthyroidism. CDR3s include the opening cysteine and the closing phenylalanine or tryptophan. D genes are given only for firm matches. Not all rows give a size; the values are once, few, many and, for expanded clones, a class.

abundance | j_gene | v_gene | d_gene | CDR3nt | CDR3aa
few | TRBJ2-2 | TRBV29-1 | TRBD2 | TGCAGCGTGGGGACTAGCGGGACGGGCGGGGAGCTGTTTTTT | CSVGTSGTGGELFF
many | TRBJ1-5 | TRBV19 | . | TGTGCCAGTAGTATTCAGGGTCAGATCTATCAGCCCCAGCATTTT | CASSIQGQIYQPQHF
many | TRBJ1-4 | TRBV2 | . | TGTGCCAGCAGTGGAAGGGGTGAAAAACTGTTTTTT | CASSGRGEKLFF
. | TRBJ1-1 | TRBV12-3/TRBV12-4 | . | TGTGCCGGCAGTTTAAACATGGGGGCTGAAGCTTTCTTT | CAGSLNMGAEAFF
many | TRBJ2-1 | TRBV12-3/TRBV12-4 | . | TGTGCCAGCAGGCCTCGGACTCCGAATGAGCAGTTCTTC | CASRPRTPNEQFF
many | TRBJ1-1 | TRBV6-1 | . | TGTGCCAGCAGAGAAAGGGGGTTGGCTGAAGCTTTCTTT | CASRERGLAEAFF
. | TRBJ2-3 | TRBV7-2 | . | TGTGCCAGCAGCTTCAGGGGAGGGTCCCAAGATACGCAGTATTTT | CASSFRGGSQDTQYF
few | TRBJ2-7 | TRBV7-2 | TRBD1 | TGTGCCAGCAGCCAAGGAGGGACAGGGCCTTACGAGCAGTACTTC | CASSQGGTGPYEQYF
many | TRBJ1-4 | TRBV12-3/TRBV12-4 | TRBD1 | TGTGCCAGCAGGTTCGCTACACAGGGGAGCCGGGAAAAACTGTTTTTT | CASRFATQGSREKLFF
. | TRBJ2-7 | TRBV25-1 | . | TGTGCCAGCAGTGATTTAGCAGGTTTCTACGAGCAGTACTTC | CASSDLAGFYEQYF
many | TRBJ1-1 | TRBV6-2/TRBV6-3 | TRBD1 | TGTGCCAGCAGCCTCGGACAGGGTGAAGCTTTCTTT | CASSLGQGEAFF
many | TRBJ1-1 | TRBV3-1 | TRBD1 | TGTGCCAGCAGCCAAGGCGGACAGGGTTGGAACACTGAAGCTTTCTTT | CASSQGGQGWNTEAFF
. | TRBJ2-7 | TRBV10-3 | . | TGTGCCATCAGGGAGGGGACAGTTCTCGACGAGCAGTACTTC | CAIREGTVLDEQYF
few | TRBJ2-5 | TRBV7-6 | TRBD2 | TGTGCCAGCAGCTCCGGGACTAGCGGGAGGATAGAGACCCAGTACTTC | CASSSGTSGRIETQYF